The T cell receptor beta chain described here comes from a study of OX40 agonist ivuxolimab in advanced cancers. Study at large: One hepatocellular carcinoma and two cutaneous melanoma patients partially responded.

This table comes from immunoSEQ multiplex PCR, and its TCRdb copy is limited to in-frame clones, with some not included. The table records 60,000 to 70,000 clones, roughly 82% of them present only once. Between the trimmed V and J ends, which lost 5 bases and 0 bases, there was a span of 14 bases. Germline values: CDR1 SNHLY, CDR2 FYNNEI. The CDR3 runs to 17 residues. The count of this clone is one. This TCR derives from an adult with an advanced solid tumor such as melanoma, head and neck, liver or kidney cancer. Sample: CD4+ or CD8+ T cells sorted from blood, taken in a trial of the OX40 agonist ivuxolimab. The chain combines TRBV2 with TRBJ2-6; D gene unclear. The CDR3 sequence is CASSRDGLFSGANVLTF. CDR3 DNA: TGTGCCAGCAGTCGCGATGGCCTGTTCTCTGGGGCCAACGTCCTGACTTTC. The full variable domain, rest sourced from reference TRBV2 and TRBJ2-6, is EPEVTQTPSHQVTQMGQEVILRCVPISNHLYFYWYRQILGQKVEFLVSFYNNEISEKSEIFDDQFSVERPDGSNFTLKIRSTKLEDSAMYFCASSRDGLFSGANVLTFGAGSRLTVL.